This T cell receptor (beta chain) emerged from a study of graft-versus-host responses after intestinal transplantation. Overall study context: Multivisceral, liver-intestinal, or isolated intestinal grafts went to recipients. Anti-thymocyte globulin was used for induction in all recipients, who then took tacrolimus and steroids for about 3 years.

CDR3 length: 13 residues. V lost 7 bases to trimming and J lost 4 bases; unmatched junction nucleotides: 5. Germline loops: CDR1 ENHRY, CDR2 SYGVKD. A word on this clone: Its antigen is still unknown.

General study points: Across patients carrying graft-donor T cell macrochimerism, allografts held high graft-versus-host to host-versus-graft clonal ratios. There was an association between peak levels of circulating GvH clones and early post-transplant HvG declines.

Using immunoSEQ multiplex PCR, the repertoire was profiled, and TCRdb retains in-frame clones only, with some absent. The table shows about 89,000 clones, with around 92% occurring only once. The source material was unstimulated CD4+ T cells sorted from spleen or lymph node cells, sampled before intestinal transplant. The TCR was taken from a human donor who received an intestinal transplant. V and J are TRBV10-3 and TRBJ1-2; 8 bases match TRBD1. The CDR3 coding sequence is TGTGCCATCACCTTGGGGACAGGCTATGGCTACACCTTC. Protein: CAITLGTGYGYTF.